The rows below give T cell receptor beta chains drawn from one sample of a study of blood T cell repertoires in COVID-19. Profiled with immunoSEQ multiplex PCR; TCRdb holds only in-frame clones, not every one. The sample comprises about 150,000 clones, about 80% of which are singletons, and around 32% rests with the top ten. Sequencing was carried out using peripheral blood. The receptors come from a woman aged 55-75 years with acute or convalescent COVID-19. Both conserved end residues are part of each CDR3. A D gene is named only where the DNA matches it firmly. A row's size may be missing; if present it is once, few, many or a size class.

>-|-|TRBV12-3/TRBV12-4|TRBJ1-5
CASSFKVDQPQHF
TGTGCCAGCAGTTTTAAAGTAGATCAGCCCCAGCATTTT
>-|TRBD1|TRBV27|TRBJ1-2
CASSPDRAALSIYGYTF
TGTGCCAGCAGTCCCGACAGGGCCGCCTTGTCGATCTATGGCTACACCTTC
>-|-|TRBV9|TRBJ1-4
CATTILGDEKLFF
TGTGCCACCACGATATTAGGGGATGAAAAACTGTTTTTT
>-|TRBD1|TRBV7-9|TRBJ2-5
CASSLRLGQGKEETQYF
TGTGCCAGCAGCTTACGCCTAGGACAGGGAAAGGAAGAGACCCAGTACTTC
>-|TRBD2|TRBV6-1|TRBJ2-3
CASSDEAGGTDTQYF
TGTGCCAGCAGTGACGAGGCGGGGGGCACAGATACGCAGTATTTT
>-|TRBD1|TRBV5-1|TRBJ2-2
CASSLEGTGLSGELFF
TGCGCCAGCAGCTTGGAAGGGACAGGGTTGTCCGGGGAGCTGTTTTTT
>-|TRBD1|TRBV5-6|TRBJ2-3
CASSSRTGSTDTQYF
TGTGCCAGCAGCTCTCGGACAGGGAGCACAGATACGCAGTATTTT
>many|TRBD1|TRBV12-3/TRBV12-4|TRBJ1-2
CASTPTGNYGYTF
TGTGCCAGCACCCCGACAGGGAACTATGGCTACACCTTC
>once|TRBD2|TRBV30|TRBJ2-1
CAWRSSLAGVYSYNEQFF
TGTGCCTGGAGAAGTTCTCTAGCGGGGGTCTATTCCTACAATGAGCAGTTCTTC
>once|-|TRBV9|TRBJ2-1
CASSAGGLGGMGEQFF
TGTGCCAGCAGCGCGGGCGGGCTAGGAGGAATGGGTGAGCAGTTCTTC
>-|TRBD1|TRBV6-6|TRBJ1-2
CASSYADRTYGYTF
TGTGCCAGCAGTTACGCGGACAGGACCTATGGCTACACCTTC
>-|-|TRBV19|TRBJ1-1
CASSIPLQMNTEAFF
TGTGCCAGTAGTATCCCGCTACAGATGAACACTGAAGCTTTCTTT
>-|-|TRBV7-9|TRBJ1-1
CASRSPSTRNTEAFF
TGTGCCAGCAGATCCCCTTCCACACGGAACACTGAAGCTTTCTTT
>-|TRBD1|TRBV27|TRBJ2-7
CASSPRSGQQYEQYF
TGTGCCAGCAGTCCTAGGTCGGGACAGCAGTACGAGCAGTACTTC
>-|TRBD1|TRBV6-5|TRBJ1-6
CASSSTGLGNSPLHF
TGTGCCAGCAGTTCGACAGGGCTCGGCAATTCACCCCTCCACTTT
>-|-|TRBV27|TRBJ1-2
CASSLRGSLGPGYYGYTF
TGTGCCAGCAGTCTCAGGGGAAGTCTGGGTCCCGGTTACTATGGCTACACCTTC
>few|-|TRBV7-2|TRBJ2-2
CASSPVVVRSTGELFF
TGTGCCAGCAGCCCCGTTGTGGTTCGGAGCACCGGGGAGCTGTTTTTT
>-|TRBD1|TRBV29-1|TRBJ1-4
CSVAGRGLGATNEKLFF
TGCAGCGTTGCGGGCAGGGGGCTTGGGGCAACTAATGAAAAACTGTTTTTT
>-|TRBD2|TRBV29-1|TRBJ2-1
CSVTTGGGVYEQFF
TGCAGCGTCACCACCGGGGGGGGAGTCTATGAGCAGTTCTTC
>-|-|TRBV28|TRBJ1-2
CASSRTVPNYGYTF
TGTGCCAGCAGTCGGACAGTTCCCAACTATGGCTACACCTTC
>-|-|TRBV7-6|TRBJ1-6
CASSLAPGPSSYNSPLHF
TGTGCCAGCAGCTTAGCGCCGGGTCCAAGCTCCTATAATTCACCCCTCCACTTT
>-|TRBD1|TRBV9|TRBJ1-2
CASSVGGTGLEGYTF
TGTGCCAGCAGCGTAGGGGGGACAGGCCTAGAGGGCTACACCTTC
>-|TRBD1|TRBV6-5|TRBJ1-2
CASRDRVNYGYTF
TGTGCCAGCAGGGACAGGGTAAACTATGGCTACACCTTC
>-|TRBD1|TRBV10-3|TRBJ1-1
CAITERGGRTEAFF
TGTGCCATCACTGAGAGAGGGGGCCGAACTGAAGCTTTCTTT
>once|TRBD2|TRBV5-1|TRBJ2-1
CASSLQPSGEGNEQFF
TGCGCCAGCAGCTTGCAACCTAGCGGTGAGGGGAATGAGCAGTTCTTC
>-|-|TRBV18|TRBJ1-6
CASSPPGPNYNSPLHF
TGTGCCAGCTCACCGCCAGGGCCAAACTATAATTCACCCCTCCACTTT
>-|TRBD2|TRBV11-2|TRBJ2-1
CASSFTSGGLDEQFF
TGTGCCAGCAGCTTTACTAGCGGGGGTCTTGATGAGCAGTTCTTC
>-|-|TRBV15|TRBJ1-2
CATSRGAGYYGYTF
TGTGCCACCAGCAGAGGTGCGGGCTACTATGGCTACACCTTC
>-|TRBD1|TRBV18|TRBJ1-4
CASSPDRATNEKLFF
TGTGCCAGCTCACCTGACAGGGCCACTAATGAAAAACTGTTTTTT
>-|-|TRBV6-5|TRBJ1-5
CASTTGSSSNQPQHF
TGTGCCAGCACCACAGGGTCCTCCAGCAATCAGCCCCAGCATTTT
>-|-|TRBV5-1|TRBJ1-5
CASSLAYGGPWPQHF
TGCGCCAGCAGCTTGGCCTACGGGGGACCATGGCCCCAGCATTTT
>-|-|TRBV19|TRBJ1-6
CASSIVRQNNSPLHF
TGTGCCAGTAGTATCGTCCGACAGAATAATTCACCCCTCCACTTT
>-|-|TRBV5-1|TRBJ1-1
CASSFQGLKNTEAFF
TGCGCCAGCAGCTTCCAGGGATTAAAGAACACTGAAGCTTTCTTT
>-|TRBD2|TRBV6-5|TRBJ2-2
CASSYSTAGAGELFF
TGTGCCAGCAGTTACTCGACGGCGGGGGCCGGGGAGCTGTTTTTT
>-|-|TRBV9|TRBJ1-5
CASSADSQGQPQHF
TGTGCCAGCAGCGCCGACAGTCAGGGTCAGCCCCAGCATTTT
>-|TRBD2|TRBV7-2|TRBJ2-3
CASSRPSGGAGDTQYF
TGTGCCAGCAGCCGCCCTAGCGGGGGGGCCGGAGATACGCAGTATTTT